The 3 T cell receptor beta chains reported below all come from one sample, sequenced in a study of blood T cell repertoires in COVID-19. Profiling relied on immunoSEQ multiplex PCR, and the TCRdb table lists in-frame clones only, not all of them. The table lists approximately 210,000 clones, about nine tenths of them singletons, with 0.6% to 0.9% in the top ten. Material for sequencing was peripheral blood. The receptors originated from a woman aged 65 to 85 with acute or convalescent COVID-19.

The chain is built from TRBV5-1 and TRBJ1-1, with 7 bases fitting TRBD1. The CDR3 extends over 16 amino acids. V dropped 4 bases and J dropped 5; count of bases not matched to a gene: 14. Germline CDR1 reads SGHRS; CDR2 reads YFSETQ. The CDR3 DNA follows: TGCGCCAGCAGCCCCCGACAGGGTGAGATGGGGACTGAAGCTTTCTTT. This gives the protein CASSPRQGEMGTEAFF.

The chain couples TRBV6-5 to TRBJ2-1; D is perhaps TRBD2 (6 bases). This CDR3 is 14 amino acids long. CDR1 is MNHEY, CDR2 SVGAGI, per germline. With 5 bases removed from V and 8 bases from J, the gap between germline ends came to 16 bases. DNA for the CDR3: TGTGCCAGCAGTCTGCTTTCTAGCGTCTATGAGCAGTTCTTC. This codes for CASSLLSSVYEQFF.

The chain recombines TRBV5-5 with TRBJ2-5; 14 bases are a match to TRBD2. CDR3 length: 18 amino acids. With V trimmed by 4 bases and J by 7 bases, 15 bases remained unmatched. The germline CDR1 and CDR2 sequences are SGHKS and YYEKEE (reference sequence). CDR3 DNA sequence: TGTGCCAGCAGCAAGGGACTAGCGGGAGACGGGTGGCGGGGGACCCAGTACTTC. This encodes CASSKGLAGDGWRGTQYF.